The T cell receptor (beta chain) described here comes from a study of shared clonotypes between healthy human individuals. Points from the study as a whole: The study found about 5.1% of naive CD4 clonotypes shared across a handful of donors.

A remark on this clone: Its antigen remains unknown.

Germline CDR1 is SGHRS and CDR2 is YFSETQ. This CDR3 contains 14 residues. The V segment lost 1 base and the J segment 11 bases; nucleotides outside the gene matches: 7. CD45RA-negative memory and CD45RA+ naive subsets were split from the CD4+ cells. The method was immunoSEQ multiplex PCR; TCRdb's version includes in-frame clones alone and lacks a portion of them. The sample holds about a million clones; roughly 80% are singletons and the top ten take roughly 1.4%. The J gene is TRBJ2-1, the V gene TRBV5-1; 9 nucleotides line up with TRBD2. Sequenced input: memory CD4+ T cells sorted from blood. The subset was: CD45RA-negative fraction. The clonotype was recovered from a man between 18 and 35 years old in good health. CDR3 amino acids: CASSLPFSGGKQFF. The CDR3 bases are TGCGCCAGCAGCTTGCCGTTCAGCGGGGGGAAGCAGTTCTTC.